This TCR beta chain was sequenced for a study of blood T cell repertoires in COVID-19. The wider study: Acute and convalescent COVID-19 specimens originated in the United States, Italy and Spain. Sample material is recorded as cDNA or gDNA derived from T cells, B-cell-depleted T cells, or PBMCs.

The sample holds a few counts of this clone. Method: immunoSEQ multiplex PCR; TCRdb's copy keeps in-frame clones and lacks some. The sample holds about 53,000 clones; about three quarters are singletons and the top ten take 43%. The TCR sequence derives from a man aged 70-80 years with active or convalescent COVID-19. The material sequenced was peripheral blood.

For the CDR3, the DNA is TGTGCCAGCAGCCGGGGACTTTACACCGGGGAGCTGTTTTTT. Its protein is CASSRGLYTGELFF. The chain links TRBV3-1 (or the pseudogene TRBV3-2) to TRBJ2-2, with D possibly being TRBD2 (6 bases). The CDR3 covers 14 residues. Germline V lookup: CDR1 LGHDT, CDR2 YNNKEL (reference sequence). Trimming took off 4 bases at V and 3 bases at J, with 9 bases between the two ends.